This TCR beta chain was identified in a study of T cells in Graves' hyperthyroidism and ophthalmopathy. V trimming: 4 bases; J trimming: 4 bases; junction bases outside the gene matches: 8. The CDR3 contains 16 residues. CDR1 is SGHTA and CDR2 is FQGNSA in the germline V gene. A patient was excluded if there was uncontrolled infection, other autoimmune disease, pregnancy or lactation. This clonotype was found many times. Its antigen remains unidentified. Study results and limitations: Among thyroid clonotypes expanded above 0.001, most also appeared in blood.

Researchers amplified the TCR beta CDR3 regions from RNA transcripts. The HTBI set primed first-round TCR CDR3 RT-PCR. In TCRdb, the multiplex PCR reads were re-called with MiXCR into one record per CDR3 protein. The sample carries roughly 420,000 distinct CDR3 sequences, 12% to 15% recorded once. The sample comprised blood. The rearrangement joins TRBV7-2 to TRBJ2-7; TRBD2 agrees at 12 bases. The receptor comes from a woman younger than 30 with Graves' hyperthyroidism. CDR3 region: CASSSASGRAVYEQYF. The DNA of the CDR3 is TGTGCCAGCAGCTCCGCTAGCGGGAGGGCCGTGTACGAGCAGTACTTC.